This T cell receptor beta chain was sequenced in a study of blood T cell repertoires in COVID-19. Study as a whole: Samples came from the United States, Italy and Spain, spanning acute and convalescent COVID-19.

Per the authors' pipeline: Amplification of reference gene primers provided the estimated nucleated cell counts. Clones were sequenced by immunoSEQ multiplex PCR, and TCRdb holds only the in-frame ones, with some missing. V, J and clone size were drawn from that table, and D and trimming were deduced from the DNA. The table includes approximately 300,000 clones, approximately 90% detected once. The germline gives CDR1 MDHEN, CDR2 SYDVKM. The CDR3 contains 10 residues. V lost 7 bases, J lost 9 bases, and 4 bases lay in between. V is TRBV28 and J is TRBJ1-6, with D unclear. Sequenced material: peripheral blood. The sequence was obtained from a man aged 25 to 40 with acute or convalescent COVID-19. Here the CDR3 reads CASNGSPLHF. The CDR3 bases are TGTGCCAGCAACGGTTCACCCCTCCACTTT.